This record covers a single T cell receptor beta chain. The antigen is not known. Healthy bone marrow donors made up the donors. This specimen belongs to a study of cytomegalovirus exposure and HLA in healthy donors. Both 60 Vbeta primers and 13 Jbeta primers went into the PCR. Clones were read by immunoSEQ multiplex PCR, and TCRdb kept only the in-frame ones, dropping some. This sample lists about 140,000 clones; its ten largest clones have over 2%. Trimming removed 7 bases from V and 3 bases from J, with 10 bases in between. Germline values: CDR1 MDHEN, CDR2 SYDVKM. CDR3 length: 13 amino acids. Points from the study as a whole: The study put 150 or so TCR beta chains on its list as cytomegalovirus-associated. Some V segments (TRBV6-2 and TRBV6-3 among them) were excluded as indistinguishable. A later examination showed that TCR association rates differed by HLA locus, with DRB1 most and HLA-C fewest.

This rearrangement joins TRBV28 to TRBJ1-5, with D possibly matching TRBD1 (5 bases). Sequencing input: PBMCs. The sequence was obtained from a woman between 18 and 29 years old in good health and CMV-seronegative. The CDR3 DNA sequence: TGTGCCAGCAAAGACAGTTACAATCAGCCCCAGCATTTT. Protein: CASKDSYNQPQHF.